A selection of T cell receptor beta chains follows, all from one sample in a study of blood T cell repertoires in COVID-19. The repertoire was sequenced with immunoSEQ multiplex PCR; TCRdb's copy has only in-frame clones and lacks some. Of about 180,000 clones in the sample, about 83% are singletons; the top ten hold under 15%. The sample was peripheral blood. The source is a woman in her sixties or seventies with COVID-19, enrolled during active disease. Each CDR3 is given with its conserved first and last residue. A D gene is named only where the DNA matches it firmly. Not all rows give a size; the values are once, few, many and, for expanded clones, a class.

v_gene,abundance,j_gene,d_gene,CDR3aa,CDR3nt
TRBV12-3/TRBV12-4,NA,TRBJ1-3,NA,CASTPRGGNTIYF,TGTGCCAGCACTCCGCGGGGAGGAAACACCATATATTTT
TRBV9,once,TRBJ2-3,TRBD2,CASSVGGTSSDTQYF,TGTGCCAGCAGCGTCGGAGGGACTAGCTCAGATACGCAGTATTTT
TRBV7-2,NA,TRBJ2-7,TRBD2,CASSLASGSSYEQYF,TGTGCCAGCAGCTTAGCTAGCGGGTCCTCCTACGAGCAGTACTTC
TRBV28,NA,TRBJ2-3,TRBD1,CASNLSGGGIRTQYF,TGTGCCAGCAATCTCTCAGGGGGCGGGATTAGGACGCAGTATTTT
TRBV28,NA,TRBJ1-5,TRBD1,CASGRPGQATNSNQPQHF,TGTGCCAGCGGACGACCGGGACAGGCCACTAATAGCAATCAGCCCCAGCATTTT
TRBV30,once,TRBJ1-2,TRBD1,CAWSADRNYGYTF,TGTGCCTGGAGTGCGGACAGGAACTATGGCTACACCTTC
TRBV19,NA,TRBJ2-1,TRBD1,CASRMGQGSNEQFF,TGTGCCAGTAGAATGGGACAGGGAAGCAATGAGCAGTTCTTC
TRBV28,NA,TRBJ2-5,NA,CASSENRETQYF,TGTGCCAGCAGTGAGAATCGAGAGACCCAGTACTTC
TRBV29-1,NA,TRBJ2-7,TRBD1,CSVAPGQGDSYEQYF,TGCAGCGTTGCCCCGGGACAGGGAGACTCCTACGAGCAGTACTTC
TRBV24-1,NA,TRBJ2-4,TRBD1,CATSDRRDSQNIQYF,TGTGCCACCAGTGACCGCCGGGACAGCCAAAACATTCAGTACTTC
TRBV3-1/TRBV3-2,NA,TRBJ2-7,TRBD1,CASSNAPQGVYEQYF,TGTGCCAGCAGCAATGCCCCACAGGGGGTTTACGAGCAGTACTTC
TRBV7-3,NA,TRBJ2-2,TRBD2,CASSFSGSTTGELFF,TGTGCCAGCAGCTTTAGCGGGAGTACCACCGGGGAGCTGTTTTTT
TRBV5-4,NA,TRBJ1-4,TRBD1,CASSSMTGGSEKLFF,TGTGCCAGCAGCTCGATGACAGGGGGAAGTGAAAAACTGTTTTTT
TRBV14,NA,TRBJ2-3,NA,CASSQDISGSTDTQYF,TGTGCCAGCAGCCAAGATATAAGCGGGAGCACAGATACGCAGTATTTT
TRBV6-5,NA,TRBJ2-5,TRBD1,CATSTGAETQYF,TGTGCCACTTCGACAGGGGCAGAGACCCAGTACTTC
TRBV5-6,NA,TRBJ1-5,NA,CASSLGDQPQHF,TGTGCCAGCAGCTTAGGGGATCAGCCCCAGCATTTT
TRBV11-3,NA,TRBJ1-3,TRBD1,CASSLNRGHGNTIYF,TGTGCCAGCAGCTTAAACAGGGGGCATGGAAACACCATATATTTT
TRBV11-3,NA,TRBJ1-6,NA,CASSLDRTGFHNSPLHF,TGTGCCAGCAGCTTAGATCGCACAGGGTTCCATAATTCACCCCTCCACTTT
TRBV2,NA,TRBJ1-2,TRBD1,CASNQGQGKGYTF,TGTGCCAGCAACCAGGGACAGGGAAAAGGCTACACCTTC
TRBV6-6,few,TRBJ1-4,TRBD1,CASSAGTVNEKLFF,TGTGCCAGCAGTGCAGGGACAGTGAATGAAAAACTGTTTTTT
TRBV6-5,NA,TRBJ1-2,TRBD1,CASSREGQGNGYTF,TGTGCCAGCAGCAGAGAGGGACAGGGGAATGGCTACACCTTC
TRBV29-1,NA,TRBJ1-2,NA,CSVVPGSGGYTF,TGCAGCGTTGTTCCGGGGTCGGGTGGCTACACCTTC
TRBV7-9,NA,TRBJ1-5,TRBD1,CASSTGTGDPSNQPQHF,TGTGCCAGCAGTACCGGGACAGGGGATCCAAGCAATCAGCCCCAGCATTTT